The rows below give T cell receptor beta chains drawn from one sample of a study of blood T cell repertoires in COVID-19. This table comes from immunoSEQ multiplex PCR, and its TCRdb copy is limited to in-frame clones, with some not included. The sample includes about 120,000 clones, 70% to 75% of them seen just once. The sequenced sample was peripheral blood. These receptors were taken from a man in his 60s with acute or convalescent COVID-19. The CDR3 runs from the conserved cysteine through the conserved F or W. The order of the fields is CDR3 DNA, CDR3 protein, V gene, D gene, J gene, clone size. A D gene is named only where the DNA matches it firmly. Clone size is given for some rows only: seen once, a few or many times, or a class if the clone is expanded.

CDR3 DNA: TGCGCCAGCAGAAACCCTGGGGCATCAGGAAACACCATATATTTT
CDR3 protein: CASRNPGASGNTIYF
V gene: TRBV5-1
D gene: -
J gene: TRBJ1-3
clone size: -

CDR3 DNA: TGTGCCAGCAGGACTTTAGGGGGAGAGACCCAGTACTTC
CDR3 protein: CASRTLGGETQYF
V gene: TRBV3-1/TRBV3-2
D gene: -
J gene: TRBJ2-5
clone size: -

CDR3 DNA: TGTGCCAGCAGCCAATCCGGGACACGGGTTGAAGCTTTCTTT
CDR3 protein: CASSQSGTRVEAFF
V gene: TRBV4-2
D gene: -
J gene: TRBJ1-1
clone size: -

CDR3 DNA: TGTGCCAGCAGTAAGATACAGGGTGCGGATGGCTACACCTTC
CDR3 protein: CASSKIQGADGYTF
V gene: TRBV6-5
D gene: -
J gene: TRBJ1-2
clone size: -

CDR3 DNA: TGTGCCAGCAGCTATGAGGTTTATGGCTACACCTTC
CDR3 protein: CASSYEVYGYTF
V gene: TRBV7-9
D gene: -
J gene: TRBJ1-2
clone size: few

CDR3 DNA: TGCGCCAGCAGCAGAGCGACTAGCGGGGCCCAGGCGGATACGCAGTATTTT
CDR3 protein: CASSRATSGAQADTQYF
V gene: TRBV5-1
D gene: TRBD2
J gene: TRBJ2-3
clone size: -

CDR3 DNA: TGTGCCAGCAGCCATCTAGGCCCCAATGAGCAGTTCTTC
CDR3 protein: CASSHLGPNEQFF
V gene: TRBV7-9
D gene: -
J gene: TRBJ2-1
clone size: -

CDR3 DNA: TGTGCCAGCAGCCAAGGGACGGGAAACTATAATTCACCCCTCCACTTT
CDR3 protein: CASSQGTGNYNSPLHF
V gene: TRBV3-1/TRBV3-2
D gene: -
J gene: TRBJ1-6
clone size: -

CDR3 DNA: TGTGCCACCAGTGATCCAATAAGAGGCCCCGCCAGCGAGCAGTACTTC
CDR3 protein: CATSDPIRGPASEQYF
V gene: TRBV24-1
D gene: -
J gene: TRBJ2-7
clone size: -

CDR3 DNA: TGTGCCAGCAGCCAAGCTGGACAGGCTGCAGGAAACACCATATATTTT
CDR3 protein: CASSQAGQAAGNTIYF
V gene: TRBV13
D gene: TRBD1
J gene: TRBJ1-3
clone size: -

CDR3 DNA: TGCGCCAGCAGTGATTTAGCGGGAGAGAGAGGGGCCTACGAGCAGTACTTC
CDR3 protein: CASSDLAGERGAYEQYF
V gene: TRBV10-1
D gene: TRBD2
J gene: TRBJ2-7
clone size: -

CDR3 DNA: TGTGCCAGCTCACCGTCGGGGGGAGAAGCTTTCTTT
CDR3 protein: CASSPSGGEAFF
V gene: TRBV18
D gene: -
J gene: TRBJ1-1
clone size: few

CDR3 DNA: TGTGCCAGCAGCCCCGACGGGGGGGCGCGGGGCTACACCTTC
CDR3 protein: CASSPDGGARGYTF
V gene: TRBV7-9
D gene: -
J gene: TRBJ1-2
clone size: -

CDR3 DNA: TGTGCCAGTATAATGACAGGGGTAAATCAGCCCCAGCATTTT
CDR3 protein: CASIMTGVNQPQHF
V gene: TRBV19
D gene: TRBD1
J gene: TRBJ1-5
clone size: -

CDR3 DNA: TGTGCCAGCAGCCAAGATCGTACAGGCGCATCAACTAATGAAAAACTGTTTTTT
CDR3 protein: CASSQDRTGASTNEKLFF
V gene: TRBV4-2
D gene: -
J gene: TRBJ1-4
clone size: -

CDR3 DNA: TGTGCCAGTAGTCCACGGCCCCTCGCGGCCCTCCACTTT
CDR3 protein: CASSPRPLAALHF
V gene: TRBV19
D gene: -
J gene: TRBJ1-6
clone size: -

CDR3 DNA: TGTGCCATCAGTGACTGGCTGGTCCAGCCCCAGCATTTT
CDR3 protein: CAISDWLVQPQHF
V gene: TRBV10-3
D gene: -
J gene: TRBJ1-5
clone size: -

CDR3 DNA: TGTGCCAGTAAACAAGGAGGGACCCTGAACACTGAAGCTTTCTTT
CDR3 protein: CASKQGGTLNTEAFF
V gene: TRBV19
D gene: -
J gene: TRBJ1-1
clone size: -

CDR3 DNA: TGTGCCAGCAGCGTAGGTTCAGGGGTCACCTACAATGAGCAGTTCTTC
CDR3 protein: CASSVGSGVTYNEQFF
V gene: TRBV9
D gene: -
J gene: TRBJ2-1
clone size: -

CDR3 DNA: TGTGCCAGCAGCGACAAGGGAAAGAGGACTAGCGGGTCTAGCACAGATACGCAGTATTTT
CDR3 protein: CASSDKGKRTSGSSTDTQYF
V gene: TRBV9
D gene: TRBD2
J gene: TRBJ2-3
clone size: -

CDR3 DNA: TGTGCCAGCAGCCCCAGGCTTTCCTACAATGAGCAGTTCTTC
CDR3 protein: CASSPRLSYNEQFF
V gene: TRBV5-6
D gene: -
J gene: TRBJ2-1
clone size: -

CDR3 DNA: TGTGCCAGCAGCTTACTATCGTTGAATGAGCAGTTCTTC
CDR3 protein: CASSLLSLNEQFF
V gene: TRBV5-8
D gene: -
J gene: TRBJ2-1
clone size: -

CDR3 DNA: TGTGCCAGCAGCCAAGAGTACCGGGACAGGGGGAATAGGGGAGGCTACACCTTC
CDR3 protein: CASSQEYRDRGNRGGYTF
V gene: TRBV4-2
D gene: TRBD1
J gene: TRBJ1-2
clone size: few

CDR3 DNA: TGCGCCAGCAGCCGATTACTAGTAAGAGAGACCCAGTACTTC
CDR3 protein: CASSRLLVRETQYF
V gene: TRBV4-1
D gene: -
J gene: TRBJ2-5
clone size: -

CDR3 DNA: TGTGCCAGCAGTGGATTCGACAGTAAGAGCTCCTACGAGCAGTACTTC
CDR3 protein: CASSGFDSKSSYEQYF
V gene: TRBV2
D gene: -
J gene: TRBJ2-7
clone size: -

CDR3 DNA: TGCAGCGTTTCTGACAATGAGCAGTTCTTC
CDR3 protein: CSVSDNEQFF
V gene: TRBV29-1
D gene: -
J gene: TRBJ2-1
clone size: -

CDR3 DNA: TGTGCCTGGAGTGCTCGACTAGCGGGTACCTACAATGAGCAGTTCTTC
CDR3 protein: CAWSARLAGTYNEQFF
V gene: TRBV30
D gene: TRBD2
J gene: TRBJ2-1
clone size: -

CDR3 DNA: TGTGCCAGCAGCTTAGGCAGGTCAGATACGCAGTATTTT
CDR3 protein: CASSLGRSDTQYF
V gene: TRBV7-3
D gene: -
J gene: TRBJ2-3
clone size: -

CDR3 DNA: TGTGCCAGCAGCTTAACGGGTGACTATGGCTACACCTTC
CDR3 protein: CASSLTGDYGYTF
V gene: TRBV7-8
D gene: -
J gene: TRBJ1-2
clone size: -

CDR3 DNA: TGTGCCAGCAGCCAAGAGCTAGCGCTGCTTGGGGCAGATACGCAGTATTTT
CDR3 protein: CASSQELALLGADTQYF
V gene: TRBV3-1/TRBV3-2
D gene: -
J gene: TRBJ2-3
clone size: -

CDR3 DNA: TGTGCCAGCAGCCAAATCCGACAGGGGGCCCCGAGGAACACTGAAGCTTTCTTT
CDR3 protein: CASSQIRQGAPRNTEAFF
V gene: TRBV3-1/TRBV3-2
D gene: TRBD1
J gene: TRBJ1-1
clone size: -

CDR3 DNA: TGTGCCAGCCAACAGGGGGGGAGCTCCTACGAGCAGTACTTC
CDR3 protein: CASQQGGSSYEQYF
V gene: TRBV2
D gene: -
J gene: TRBJ2-7
clone size: -

CDR3 DNA: TGTGCCAGCAAGGGGGAAGGGTTGTATGGCTACACCTTC
CDR3 protein: CASKGEGLYGYTF
V gene: TRBV28
D gene: -
J gene: TRBJ1-2
clone size: -

CDR3 DNA: TGCAGTGCTAGACGGGTATCCGAAGCTTTCTTT
CDR3 protein: CSARRVSEAFF
V gene: TRBV20-1
D gene: -
J gene: TRBJ1-1
clone size: -

CDR3 DNA: TGTGCCAGCAGTTTTAATCTCTACGAGCAGTACTTC
CDR3 protein: CASSFNLYEQYF
V gene: TRBV12-3/TRBV12-4
D gene: -
J gene: TRBJ2-7
clone size: -

CDR3 DNA: TGCGCCAGCAGCTTGGGACAGGGATCCAACGAGCAGTACTTC
CDR3 protein: CASSLGQGSNEQYF
V gene: TRBV5-1
D gene: TRBD1
J gene: TRBJ2-7
clone size: -

CDR3 DNA: TGTGCCATTTCGGCAGGGACTCATATGAACACTGAAGCTTTCTTT
CDR3 protein: CAISAGTHMNTEAFF
V gene: TRBV11-2
D gene: -
J gene: TRBJ1-1
clone size: -

CDR3 DNA: TGTGCCAGCAGCCCCGACAGTGTTATTGAAGCTTTCTTT
CDR3 protein: CASSPDSVIEAFF
V gene: TRBV3-1/TRBV3-2
D gene: -
J gene: TRBJ1-1
clone size: -

CDR3 DNA: TGTGCCAGCAGTTACGCCGACAGGGGGGAGCTGTTTTTT
CDR3 protein: CASSYADRGELFF
V gene: TRBV6-5
D gene: -
J gene: TRBJ2-2
clone size: -

CDR3 DNA: TGTGCCAGCAGCTTAGCGGCTCTCAATGAGCAGTTCTTC
CDR3 protein: CASSLAALNEQFF
V gene: TRBV7-2
D gene: -
J gene: TRBJ2-1
clone size: -

CDR3 DNA: TGTGCCAGCAGCCCCCGGACAGGGGTAACTAACACTGAAGCTTTCTTT
CDR3 protein: CASSPRTGVTNTEAFF
V gene: TRBV9
D gene: TRBD1
J gene: TRBJ1-1
clone size: many

CDR3 DNA: TGTGCCAGCAGAGTCACACTAGCGGGAGAAATCAATGAGCAGTTCTTC
CDR3 protein: CASRVTLAGEINEQFF
V gene: TRBV4-2
D gene: TRBD2
J gene: TRBJ2-1
clone size: -

CDR3 DNA: TGCGCCAGCAGCTCTCAGGTGACCACTGAAGCTTTCTTT
CDR3 protein: CASSSQVTTEAFF
V gene: TRBV5-1
D gene: -
J gene: TRBJ1-1
clone size: -

CDR3 DNA: TGTGCCAGCTCACCCCAGGGGGCCTACGAGCAGTACTTC
CDR3 protein: CASSPQGAYEQYF
V gene: TRBV18
D gene: TRBD1
J gene: TRBJ2-7
clone size: -

CDR3 DNA: TGTGCCAGCAGCTTAGCGCAGCCGGGGACTGGAAACACCATATATTTT
CDR3 protein: CASSLAQPGTGNTIYF
V gene: TRBV7-9
D gene: -
J gene: TRBJ1-3
clone size: -

CDR3 DNA: TGTGCCAGCAGCCGCCCCGGGACAGGCAATTCACCCCTCCACTTT
CDR3 protein: CASSRPGTGNSPLHF
V gene: TRBV7-9
D gene: TRBD1
J gene: TRBJ1-6
clone size: -

CDR3 DNA: TGCAGCGTTGCGGAGGGTGTGGGCTATGGCTACACCTTC
CDR3 protein: CSVAEGVGYGYTF
V gene: TRBV29-1
D gene: -
J gene: TRBJ1-2
clone size: -

CDR3 DNA: TGTGCCAGCAAAAAGGGAGGAACAAACTATGGCTACACCTTC
CDR3 protein: CASKKGGTNYGYTF
V gene: TRBV28
D gene: -
J gene: TRBJ1-2
clone size: once

CDR3 DNA: TGCAGCGTTCCGGACAGGGGCAGGTCCTACGGCTACACCTTC
CDR3 protein: CSVPDRGRSYGYTF
V gene: TRBV29-1
D gene: TRBD1
J gene: TRBJ1-2
clone size: -

CDR3 DNA: TGTGCCAGCAGCGTAGGGAGTCGTGGCTACACCTTC
CDR3 protein: CASSVGSRGYTF
V gene: TRBV9
D gene: -
J gene: TRBJ1-2
clone size: once

CDR3 DNA: TGTGCCAGCAGCCAAGAGGGGCAGGGGGCGTGGGGGCTCTATGGCTACACCTTC
CDR3 protein: CASSQEGQGAWGLYGYTF
V gene: TRBV14
D gene: TRBD1
J gene: TRBJ1-2
clone size: once

CDR3 DNA: TGCGCCAGCAGCTTGCCACAGGGGTCCGCCAATGAGCAGTTCTTC
CDR3 protein: CASSLPQGSANEQFF
V gene: TRBV5-1
D gene: TRBD1
J gene: TRBJ2-1
clone size: -

CDR3 DNA: TGTGCCAGTATGATAGGGGGCGGGTCCAATCAGCCCCAGCATTTT
CDR3 protein: CASMIGGGSNQPQHF
V gene: TRBV19
D gene: TRBD1
J gene: TRBJ1-5
clone size: few